This is a list of T cell receptor beta chains from one sample in a study of cytomegalovirus exposure and HLA in healthy donors. Method: immunoSEQ multiplex PCR; TCRdb's copy keeps in-frame clones and lacks some. The sample contains more than 95,000 clones, less than 85% of which appear only once. The sequencing sample was made of PBMCs. The receptors shown here come from a man in his late teens or twenties in good health and CMV-seropositive. Both conserved end residues are part of each CDR3. The D gene is left open where the match is weak. Size values are once, few and many counts, or a class for expanded clones, and some rows have none.

clone_size j_call d_call v_call cdr3_nt cdr3_aa
. TRBJ2-6 . TRBV11-2 TGTGCCAGCCAAAAAGGGGGTTTCTCTGGGGCCAACGTCCTGACTTTC CASQKGGFSGANVLTF
. TRBJ1-6 . TRBV4-2 TGTGCCAGCAGCCAAGGTCCCGTGAATTCACCCCTCCACTTT CASSQGPVNSPLHF
once TRBJ1-2 . TRBV4-1 TGCGCCAGCAGCCTATGGGAGAGAGACTATGGCTACACCTTC CASSLWERDYGYTF
. TRBJ2-7 TRBD1 TRBV10-3 TGTGCCATCAGCGGGACAGGGGAGCCCTACGAGCAGTACTTC CAISGTGEPYEQYF
. TRBJ1-4 TRBD1 TRBV6-1 TGTGCCAGCATGGGGCAGGGGGCTGAAAAACTGTTTTTT CASMGQGAEKLFF
. TRBJ1-1 TRBD1 TRBV30 TGTGCCCAAGACGCCGGGACAGGGGGTAGTACTGAAGCTTTCTTT CAQDAGTGGSTEAFF
few TRBJ1-1 . TRBV6-1 TGTGCCAGCAGTGGTGCAGGGATTGAAGCTTTCTTT CASSGAGIEAFF
. TRBJ2-2 TRBD2 TRBV6-4 TGTGCCAGCAGTGAAGCGGGGGACACCGGGGAGCTGTTTTTT CASSEAGDTGELFF
. TRBJ2-7 . TRBV14 TGTGCCAGCAGCCGACGTAGCGGTTCCTCCTACGAGCAGTACTTC CASSRRSGSSYEQYF
. TRBJ2-1 TRBD2 TRBV5-1 TGCGCCAGCAGCTTGGGACTAGCGGGGGACGACAATGAGCAGTTCTTC CASSLGLAGDDNEQFF